The source of this T cell receptor (beta chain) is a study of cytomegalovirus exposure and HLA in healthy donors. Findings and limits, study-wide: Among TCR beta chains, those listed as cytomegalovirus-associated numbered around 180.

The PCR employed 60 Vbeta primers together with 13 Jbeta primers. In the source study's methods: A later analysis counted tens of millions of unique TCR beta chains, some 12 million shared. Generated by immunoSEQ multiplex PCR, the TCRdb table keeps only in-frame clones and is missing some. The D gene and trimming were derived from the DNA, and the V and J assignments and clone size from that table. The table shows more than 85,000 clones, with about 13% occurring only once. This clone was seen only a few times. The antigen is not known. V was shortened by 0 bases and J by 4 bases, with 7 bases between the two germline ends. Germline V gives CDR1 LNHNV, CDR2 YYDKDF (reference sequence). The CDR3 is 14 residues long.

The source material was PBMCs. The source of this sequence is a man aged 35 to 55 in good health and CMV-seropositive. The chain couples TRBV15 to TRBJ1-5; no firm D call. The CDR3 region is CATSRDGRNQPQHF. The DNA for the CDR3 is TGTGCCACCAGCAGAGATGGGAGGAATCAGCCCCAGCATTTT.